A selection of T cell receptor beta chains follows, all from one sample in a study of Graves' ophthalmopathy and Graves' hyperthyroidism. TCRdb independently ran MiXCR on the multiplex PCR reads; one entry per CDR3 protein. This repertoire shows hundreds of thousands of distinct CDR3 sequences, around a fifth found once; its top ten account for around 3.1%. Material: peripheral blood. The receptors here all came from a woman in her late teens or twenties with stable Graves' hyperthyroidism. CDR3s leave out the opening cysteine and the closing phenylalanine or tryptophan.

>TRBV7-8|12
ASSLTGFNQPQH
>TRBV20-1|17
SARVGTGGALSYNSPLH
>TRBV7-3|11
ASSWDSSSPLH
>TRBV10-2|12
ASTKVDLNTEAF
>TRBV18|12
ASSRDRATVTQY
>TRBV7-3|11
ASSQGGENIKY
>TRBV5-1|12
ASSLLTGDYGYT
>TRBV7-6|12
ASRTGSTNSPLH
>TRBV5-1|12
ASTSPLGQGGQF
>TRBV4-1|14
ASSHPPSAGFDFQY
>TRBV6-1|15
ASSDDGPGQSNQPQH
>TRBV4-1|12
ASSQLTGSYEQY
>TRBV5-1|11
ASSPLDGETQY
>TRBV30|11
AWSVAAVYEQY
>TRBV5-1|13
ASSPTSTSQETQY
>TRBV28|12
ASRDRGGGYGYT
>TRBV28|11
ASSFDGEETQY
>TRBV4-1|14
ASSQKVGLDGTEAF
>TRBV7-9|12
ASSLEGTGHGYT
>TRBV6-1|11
ASSHIPTYEQY
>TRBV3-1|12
ASSQVLGQNIKY
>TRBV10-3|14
AISAVPGQEQETQY
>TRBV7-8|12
ASSRGVGAWPQH
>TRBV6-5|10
ASRTVAGELF
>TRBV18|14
ASSPPQGPNTGELF
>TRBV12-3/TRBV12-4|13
ASSLGQIINQPQH
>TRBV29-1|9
SVVESHEQY
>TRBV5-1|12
ASSSVAGADTQY
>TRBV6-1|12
ASTLGTANYGYT
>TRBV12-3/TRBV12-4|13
ASSRSSMGNTEAF
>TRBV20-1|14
SASLGLAGELYEQY
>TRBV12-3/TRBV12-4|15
ASSLWAGLSGNQPQH
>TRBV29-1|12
SASGGGRAYEQY
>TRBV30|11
AWSLMQTGTQY
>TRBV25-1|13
ASSESTLVWETQY
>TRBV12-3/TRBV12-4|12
ASSLGQGASPLH
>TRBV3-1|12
ASSHRYSNYGYT
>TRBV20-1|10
SAGTGPWEQY
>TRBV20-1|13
SARDSDRGAYEQY
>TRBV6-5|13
ASSYRATGGYEQY
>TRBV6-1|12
ASSEGDPSYEQY
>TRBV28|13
ASSGAGGAKNIQY
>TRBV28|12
ASSAGQGVYEQY
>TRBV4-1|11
ASSQGSLEVQY
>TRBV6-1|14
ASSESSWTGRNEQY
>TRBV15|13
ATSRGWTSAGTQY
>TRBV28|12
AIWGQGGGETQY
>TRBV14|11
ASSRASSYEQY
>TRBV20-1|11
SAHMDQSDEQY
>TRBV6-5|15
ASSYLRQGQRDYEQY
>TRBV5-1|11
ASSLGLLETQY
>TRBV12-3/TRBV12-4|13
ASSPPDRALYGYT
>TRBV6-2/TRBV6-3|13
ASSYEGRAIYGYT
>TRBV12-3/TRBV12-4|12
ASSLSRQTGEQY